These 10 T cell receptor beta chains were sequenced from one sample in a study of PD-1 blockade in classical Hodgkin lymphoma. Noted time point: cycle 4 day 1 (C4D1), after more than 5 weeks of nivolumab. Brentuximab vedotin exposure varied, and every patient relapsed after autologous stem cell transplantation. The study purified CD4+ T cells from thawed PBMCs using magnetic negative selection. Generated by immunoSEQ multiplex PCR, the TCRdb table keeps only in-frame clones and is missing some. The data contain 13,000 or so clones, about four fifths of them seen just once; the ten biggest clones take up about 0.9%. Sequencing was performed on CD4+ T cells from blood, taken before the fourth cycle of nivolumab. The receptors here all came from a human donor with classical Hodgkin lymphoma.

This clone was detected only a few times. The rearrangement uses TRBV27 and TRBJ2-7, with 7 positions matching TRBD1. Germline CDR1 reads MNHEY; CDR2 reads SMNVEV (reference sequence). J lost 6 bases, V lost 6 bases, and 8 bases had no gene match. This CDR3 has 13 residues. The CDR3 loop is CASRKDRVGEQYF. In DNA, the CDR3 is TGTGCCAGCAGGAAAGACAGGGTTGGCGAGCAGTACTTC.

V usage is TRBV11-2 and J usage is TRBJ1-4; 8 positions agree with TRBD1. Germline-derived CDR1 and CDR2 are SGHAT and FQNNGV. With 1 base clipped from V and 7 bases from J, the junction kept 5 bases outside the gene matches. The CDR3 has 15 residues. The CDR3 loop is CASSLGRGQGEKLFF. The CDR3 bases are TGTGCCAGCAGCTTAGGCAGGGGGCAGGGTGAAAAACTGTTTTTT.

The J gene is TRBJ2-4, the V gene TRBV19; 7 bases map to TRBD1. V dropped 4 bases and J dropped 8; count of bases not matched to a gene: 5. This CDR3 has 13 residues. The germline gives CDR1 LNHDA, CDR2 SQIVND (reference sequence). The CDR3 sequence is CASSNRTGHIQYF. CDR3 in DNA: TGTGCCAGTAGTAACCGGACAGGCCACATTCAGTACTTC.

The chain uses TRBV6-1 and TRBJ1-4; D is ambiguous. The V end lost 2 bases, the J end lost 2 bases, and 9 bases lay between the germline ends. This CDR3 spans 15 amino acids. Germline CDR1 is MNHNS and CDR2 is SASEGT. The CDR3 reads CASSERGGTNEKLFF. The CDR3 DNA reads TGTGCCAGCAGTGAACGGGGAGGCACTAATGAAAAACTGTTTTTT.

The chain joins TRBV9 to TRBJ1-3; D not certain. V lost 4 bases, J lost 0 bases, and 11 bases lay in between. This CDR3 is built from 15 residues. The V gene's germline CDR1 is SGDLS and CDR2 YYNGEE. DNA for the CDR3: TGTGCCAGCAGCACCCGGACGAGCTCTGGAAACACCATATATTTT. As protein: CASSTRTSSGNTIYF.

This rearrangement joins TRBV5-6 to TRBJ2-5; D call uncertain. Germline CDR1 is SGHDT and CDR2 is YYEEEE. The CDR3 sequence is 14 residues long. V was pared by 1 base and J by 2 bases, with 9 bases between. The chain's CDR3 is CASSLSAEQETQYF. CDR3 nucleotides: TGTGCCAGCAGCTTGTCGGCAGAACAAGAGACCCAGTACTTC.

This chain links TRBV4-1 with TRBJ1-1; D may be TRBD1 (6 bases). Germline-derived CDR1 and CDR2 are MGHRA and YSYEKL. Trimming left V 1 base short and J 4 bases short, with 16 bases between. The CDR3 totals 16 residues. The CDR3 protein is CASSQGSTGHPTEAFF. The CDR3 DNA reads TGCGCCAGCAGCCAAGGATCGACAGGTCACCCCACTGAAGCTTTCTTT.

V is TRBV30 and J is TRBJ1-3; TRBD1 aligns across 8 bases. Germline values: CDR1 GTSNPN, CDR2 SVGIG (reference sequence). The CDR3 runs 15 residues. The V gene end was trimmed by 5 bases and the J gene end by 0 bases; junction bases not matched to a gene: 6. CDR3: CAWGTGRFSGNTIYF. As DNA, the CDR3 is TGTGCCTGGGGGACAGGACGATTCTCTGGAAACACCATATATTTT.

The chain couples TRBV7-6 to TRBJ2-5; the match to TRBD2 covers 8 bases. Gene TRBJ2-7 matches the end of the DNA better, so the J call may be wrong. Germline V CDR1 and CDR2: SGHVS, FNYEAQ. The CDR3 consists of 17 residues. In DNA form, the CDR3 reads TGTGCCAGCAGCTTAGGCCCACGCCGGGAGGGCTCCTACGAGCAGTACTTC. Translation gives CASSLGPRREGSYEQYF.

J is TRBJ2-5 and V is TRBV6-6; D is uncertain. The CDR3 consists of 12 residues. The ends were cut back, 8 bases at V and 9 bases at J, with 16 bases in the middle. The germline V gene has CDR1 MNHNY and CDR2 SVGAGI (reference sequence). CDR3 loop: CASEGGFGAQYF. Written as DNA, the CDR3 is TGTGCCAGCGAAGGTGGCTTTGGGGCCCAGTACTTC.